The rows below give T cell receptor beta chains drawn from one sample of a study of CD8+ T cells in alopecia areata. Assay used: immunoSEQ multiplex PCR; TCRdb lists only in-frame clones, some missing. The data contain over 100,000 clones, almost 50% of them seen just once; the ten biggest clones take up approximately 18%. The starting material was CD8+ T cells sorted from blood, obtained at week 0. The source of these receptors is a human donor with alopecia areata. The CDR3 runs from the conserved cysteine through the conserved F or W. The D gene is left open where the match is weak. Where a row states a size, it is once, few, many or the class of an expanded clone; other rows omit it.

v_gene: TRBV7-9; abundance: .; d_gene: .; j_gene: TRBJ2-5; CDR3aa: CASSLPRRDGRETQYF; CDR3nt: TGTGCCAGCAGTCTACCCCGCAGGGACGGTCGAGAGACCCAGTACTTC
v_gene: TRBV13; abundance: .; d_gene: TRBD2; j_gene: TRBJ2-7; CDR3aa: CASSLELAATCEQYF; CDR3nt: TGTGCCAGCAGCTTAGAACTAGCGGCTACGTGCGAGCAGTACTTC
v_gene: TRBV11-2; abundance: few; d_gene: .; j_gene: TRBJ1-4; CDR3aa: CASSALREDNEKLFF; CDR3nt: TGTGCCAGCAGCGCACTCAGGGAAGATAATGAAAAACTGTTTTTT
v_gene: TRBV7-9; abundance: .; d_gene: TRBD1; j_gene: TRBJ2-2; CDR3aa: CASSWTGAVTGELFF; CDR3nt: TGTGCCAGCAGCTGGACAGGGGCGGTCACCGGGGAGCTGTTTTTT
v_gene: TRBV4-2; abundance: .; d_gene: .; j_gene: TRBJ1-2; CDR3aa: CASSPASPAGVDGYTF; CDR3nt: TGTGCCAGCAGCCCGGCCTCACCGGCAGGGGTGGATGGCTACACCTTC
v_gene: TRBV6-4; abundance: .; d_gene: TRBD1; j_gene: TRBJ2-1; CDR3aa: CASSDSTGGYNEQFF; CDR3nt: TGTGCCAGCAGTGACTCGACAGGGGGCTACAATGAGCAGTTCTTC
v_gene: TRBV27; abundance: .; d_gene: .; j_gene: TRBJ2-7; CDR3aa: CASISRQHNEQYF; CDR3nt: TGTGCCAGCATCAGTAGACAGCACAACGAGCAGTACTTC
v_gene: TRBV30; abundance: .; d_gene: .; j_gene: TRBJ1-2; CDR3aa: CAWSEGTSYYGYTF; CDR3nt: TGTGCCTGGAGTGAGGGCACCTCCTACTATGGCTACACCTTC
v_gene: TRBV4-2; abundance: .; d_gene: .; j_gene: TRBJ1-5; CDR3aa: CASSQDMGAGNQPQHF; CDR3nt: TGTGCCAGCAGCCAAGATATGGGGGCTGGCAATCAGCCCCAGCATTTT
v_gene: TRBV27; abundance: .; d_gene: .; j_gene: TRBJ2-3; CDR3aa: CASSLQADTQYF; CDR3nt: TGTGCCAGCAGTTTACAAGCAGATACGCAGTATTTT
v_gene: TRBV5-6; abundance: .; d_gene: .; j_gene: TRBJ1-1; CDR3aa: CASSIATGEAFF; CDR3nt: TGTGCCAGCAGCATTGCGACAGGTGAAGCTTTCTTT
v_gene: TRBV30; abundance: .; d_gene: .; j_gene: TRBJ1-1; CDR3aa: CAFQGLSGTEAFF; CDR3nt: TGTGCCTTCCAGGGACTTTCAGGGACTGAAGCTTTCTTT
v_gene: TRBV9; abundance: .; d_gene: .; j_gene: TRBJ2-7; CDR3aa: CASSVAPHPDSYEQYF; CDR3nt: TGTGCCAGCAGCGTAGCGCCCCATCCGGACTCCTACGAGCAGTACTTC
v_gene: TRBV29-1; abundance: .; d_gene: TRBD1; j_gene: TRBJ1-2; CDR3aa: CSATTGLVYGYTF; CDR3nt: TGCAGCGCGACGACAGGGCTCGTCTATGGCTACACCTTC
v_gene: TRBV13; abundance: .; d_gene: .; j_gene: TRBJ2-1; CDR3aa: CASSYLGAEQFF; CDR3nt: TGTGCCAGCAGCTACCTAGGTGCTGAGCAGTTCTTC
v_gene: TRBV5-1; abundance: .; d_gene: .; j_gene: TRBJ2-1; CDR3aa: CASSERGQVNEQFF; CDR3nt: TGCGCCAGCAGCGAACGGGGACAAGTCAATGAGCAGTTCTTC
v_gene: TRBV14; abundance: few; d_gene: .; j_gene: TRBJ1-2; CDR3aa: CASSPTMGYGYTF; CDR3nt: TGTGCCAGCAGCCCAACCATGGGCTATGGCTACACCTTC
v_gene: TRBV11-2; abundance: few; d_gene: .; j_gene: TRBJ2-7; CDR3aa: CASSLDLRDGTYEQYF; CDR3nt: TGTGCCAGCAGCCTGGACCTCCGGGACGGGACCTACGAGCAGTACTTC
v_gene: TRBV30; abundance: .; d_gene: .; j_gene: TRBJ1-1; CDR3aa: CAWSAEGVEAFF; CDR3nt: TGTGCCTGGAGTGCCGAGGGGGTTGAAGCTTTCTTT
v_gene: TRBV14; abundance: few; d_gene: .; j_gene: TRBJ2-3; CDR3aa: CASSPQGPYTQYF; CDR3nt: TGTGCCAGCAGCCCCCAGGGCCCTTACACGCAGTATTTT
v_gene: TRBV29-1; abundance: .; d_gene: .; j_gene: TRBJ2-7; CDR3aa: CSVEVQLSYEQYF; CDR3nt: TGCAGCGTTGAAGTCCAGCTTTCCTACGAGCAGTACTTC
v_gene: TRBV2; abundance: few; d_gene: .; j_gene: TRBJ2-7; CDR3aa: CASSVGTGVSYEQYF; CDR3nt: TGTGCCAGCAGTGTAGGAACAGGCGTTTCCTACGAGCAGTACTTC
v_gene: TRBV29-1; abundance: .; d_gene: TRBD1; j_gene: TRBJ2-3; CDR3aa: CSVVRTGFTDTQYF; CDR3nt: TGCAGCGTTGTAAGGACAGGGTTCACAGATACGCAGTATTTT
v_gene: TRBV29-1; abundance: .; d_gene: .; j_gene: TRBJ1-2; CDR3aa: CSVAREGYGYTF; CDR3nt: TGCAGCGTTGCTCGGGAGGGGTATGGCTACACCTTC
v_gene: TRBV7-9; abundance: few; d_gene: .; j_gene: TRBJ1-5; CDR3aa: CASSLGEYSNQPQHF; CDR3nt: TGTGCCAGCAGCTTAGGAGAGTATAGCAATCAGCCCCAGCATTTT
v_gene: TRBV4-3; abundance: .; d_gene: TRBD1; j_gene: TRBJ1-6; CDR3aa: CASSQGPGQGSGSPLHF; CDR3nt: TGCGCCAGCAGCCAGGGCCCTGGACAGGGCAGTGGTTCACCCCTCCACTTT
v_gene: TRBV6-5; abundance: .; d_gene: .; j_gene: TRBJ1-1; CDR3aa: CASSSGTPNTEAFF; CDR3nt: TGTGCCAGCAGTTCCGGGACCCCCAACACTGAAGCTTTCTTT
v_gene: TRBV13; abundance: few; d_gene: .; j_gene: TRBJ1-2; CDR3aa: CASSLGDGGYGYTF; CDR3nt: TGTGCCAGCAGCTTAGGGGACGGGGGATATGGCTACACCTTC
v_gene: TRBV29-1; abundance: .; d_gene: TRBD1; j_gene: TRBJ1-3; CDR3aa: CSTRDRGDSSGNTIYF; CDR3nt: TGCAGCACCCGGGACAGGGGCGATTCCTCTGGAAACACCATATATTTT
v_gene: TRBV5-4; abundance: .; d_gene: .; j_gene: TRBJ2-1; CDR3aa: CASSHPGDSYNEQFF; CDR3nt: TGTGCCAGCAGCCACCCGGGGGACTCCTACAATGAGCAGTTCTTC
v_gene: TRBV2; abundance: few; d_gene: .; j_gene: TRBJ2-7; CDR3aa: CASGYSREGYEQYF; CDR3nt: TGTGCCAGCGGATACTCCAGGGAAGGCTACGAGCAGTACTTC
v_gene: TRBV29-1; abundance: .; d_gene: TRBD2; j_gene: TRBJ2-2; CDR3aa: CSVPSGGNTGELFF; CDR3nt: TGCAGCGTCCCTAGCGGGGGGAACACCGGGGAGCTGTTTTTT
v_gene: TRBV5-6; abundance: .; d_gene: TRBD2; j_gene: TRBJ2-1; CDR3aa: CASRLGLADIPYNEQFF; CDR3nt: TGTGCCAGCAGGTTGGGGCTAGCGGACATTCCCTACAATGAGCAGTTCTTC
v_gene: TRBV7-2; abundance: .; d_gene: .; j_gene: TRBJ2-5; CDR3aa: CASSLTETQYF; CDR3nt: TGTGCCAGCAGCCTAACGGAGACCCAGTACTTC
v_gene: TRBV13; abundance: few; d_gene: TRBD1; j_gene: TRBJ1-5; CDR3aa: CASSCIRGLFSNQPQHF; CDR3nt: TGTGCCAGCAGCTGCATCAGGGGGCTGTTCAGCAATCAGCCCCAGCATTTT
v_gene: TRBV27; abundance: .; d_gene: .; j_gene: TRBJ2-2; CDR3aa: CASSSGTTAGELFF; CDR3nt: TGTGCCAGCAGTTCCGGGACAACCGCCGGGGAGCTGTTTTTT
v_gene: TRBV4-1; abundance: .; d_gene: .; j_gene: TRBJ1-5; CDR3aa: CASSQGGHSNQPQHF; CDR3nt: TGCGCCAGCAGCCAAGGAGGGCATAGCAATCAGCCCCAGCATTTT
v_gene: TRBV27; abundance: .; d_gene: TRBD1; j_gene: TRBJ1-1; CDR3aa: CASSPRTGRPTEAFF; CDR3nt: TGTGCCAGCAGCCCGAGGACAGGGCGCCCCACTGAAGCTTTCTTT
v_gene: TRBV6-5; abundance: few; d_gene: .; j_gene: TRBJ2-7; CDR3aa: CASSGENEQYF; CDR3nt: TGTGCCAGCAGTGGCGAGAACGAGCAGTACTTC
v_gene: TRBV11-2; abundance: .; d_gene: .; j_gene: TRBJ2-7; CDR3aa: CASTLLDSYEQYF; CDR3nt: TGTGCCAGCACCCTGTTAGACTCCTACGAGCAGTACTTC
v_gene: TRBV29-1; abundance: .; d_gene: .; j_gene: TRBJ1-1; CDR3aa: CSVERGAVTEAFF; CDR3nt: TGCAGCGTTGAACGGGGGGCGGTCACTGAAGCTTTCTTT
v_gene: TRBV25-1; abundance: .; d_gene: TRBD1; j_gene: TRBJ2-7; CDR3aa: CASSEVHGDSEVSYEQYF; CDR3nt: TGTGCCAGCAGTGAAGTTCATGGGGACAGCGAAGTATCCTACGAGCAGTACTTC
v_gene: TRBV18; abundance: few; d_gene: .; j_gene: TRBJ2-3; CDR3aa: CASSLATVSRTDTQYF; CDR3nt: TGTGCCAGCTCACTCGCGACGGTCTCTCGCACAGATACGCAGTATTTT
v_gene: TRBV30; abundance: .; d_gene: .; j_gene: TRBJ2-7; CDR3aa: CAWTMGGEQYF; CDR3nt: TGTGCCTGGACAATGGGTGGCGAGCAGTACTTC
v_gene: TRBV29-1; abundance: .; d_gene: .; j_gene: TRBJ1-1; CDR3aa: CSVVGGPNTEAFF; CDR3nt: TGCAGCGTTGTGGGGGGACCAAACACTGAAGCTTTCTTT
v_gene: TRBV27; abundance: once; d_gene: TRBD1; j_gene: TRBJ1-2; CDR3aa: CASSVGQGKNNGYTF; CDR3nt: TGTGCCAGCAGTGTGGGACAGGGGAAAAATAATGGCTACACCTTC